These T cell receptor beta chains were read from a single sample in a study of T cells after yellow fever vaccination. A single record per CDR3 protein comes from TCRdb applying MiXCR to the 5' RACE reads. This table has about 430,000 distinct CDR3 sequences, 15% to 20% appearing once. Source: PBMCs, taken before the yellow fever booster vaccination. These receptors all stem from a man aged 18 to 30 who received the YFV17D yellow fever vaccine. Each CDR3 is given with its conserved first and last residue. A D gene is named only where the DNA matches it firmly. Clone size is given for some rows only: seen once, a few or many times, or a class if the clone is expanded.

V	length	D	J	size	DNA	CDR3
TRBV7-9	12	-	TRBJ1-6	-	TGTGCCAGCAGCTTCGATAATTCACCCCTCCACTTT	CASSFDNSPLHF
TRBV27	15	TRBD1	TRBJ2-5	many	TGTGCCAGCAGAGGATGGGACAGGACCCAAGAGACCCAGTACTTC	CASRGWDRTQETQYF
TRBV30	15	-	TRBJ2-7	-	TGTGCCTGGAGTGTTACGGGCGGAGGGCTCAGGGAGCAGTACTTC	CAWSVTGGGLREQYF
TRBV20-1	14	-	TRBJ2-3	-	TGCAGTGCTAGAGAAGGGGTATCTGCAGATACGCTGTATTTT	CSAREGVSADTLYF
TRBV5-6	16	TRBD2	TRBJ2-3	-	TGTGCCAGCAGCTTGTTACTAGCGGGGAGCACAGATACGCAGTATTTT	CASSLLLAGSTDTQYF
TRBV5-6	12	-	TRBJ1-1	-	TGTGCCAGCAGCTGGGGGTGGACTGAAGCTTTCTTT	CASSWGWTEAFF
TRBV7-2	13	-	TRBJ1-2	few	TGTGCCAGCAGCTTAAGACAAGTCTATGGCTACACCTTC	CASSLRQVYGYTF
TRBV4-2	15	TRBD1	TRBJ2-5	many	TGTGCCAGCAGGGCGTTTGGGACAGGGGGCGAGACCCAGTACTTC	CASRAFGTGGETQYF
TRBV20-1	12	TRBD2	TRBJ2-5	few	TGCAGTGCTAGAATAGGGGAGGGGACCCAGTACTTC	CSARIGEGTQYF
TRBV7-2	16	TRBD1	TRBJ1-6	-	TGTGCCAGCAGCTTAGATCCGCAGGGGGCGTATTCACCCCTCCACTTT	CASSLDPQGAYSPLHF
TRBV20-1	16	TRBD2	TRBJ2-5	few	TGCAGTGTGGAGGGGGCTAGCGGGGGGACCCAAGAGACCCAGTACTTC	CSVEGASGGTQETQYF